This TCR beta chain was retrieved from a study of cytomegalovirus exposure and HLA in healthy donors listed by TCRdb under 2017. For the study in its entirety: According to a later analysis, one platform produced both the 110 or so validation repertoires and the 666 repertoires of the first cohort. The aim of the study was to test whether cataloging public T cell receptors could identify signatures of past pathogen exposure. In addition to the first cohort of roughly 700 subjects, a separate validation cohort of approximately 120 different subjects was used. High-throughput TCR immunosequencing, statistical association of individual TCRs with disease status, and machine learning were combined to predict cytomegalovirus infection status. The investigation overall reported the following: The authors suggested that the approach could potentially be extended to other disease states and immunological phenotypes. The validation cohort had no HLA typing available for a later analysis, so co-occurrence within that cohort was assessed over all 130 or so repertoires. A later analysis found that TCRs clustered in the first cohort also tended to co-occur in the roughly 120 validation repertoires, with 94% of cluster scores above 0. The study listed 164 TCR beta chains as associated with cytomegalovirus. In vitro tests confirmed that three of the cytomegalovirus-associated TCR beta chains recognize cytomegalovirus antigens. The classifier was reported to diagnose cytomegalovirus status with high specificity and sensitivity in both the original and validation cohorts. Across donors, most TCR sequences were observed very rarely, whereas some public TCRs were present in many individuals.

The method behind the library was the immunoSEQ multiplex PCR assay. Turning to the authors' computational methods: A statistical classification framework was built to diagnose cytomegalovirus status from the catalog of TCR beta chain sequences. TCRdb took this table from immuneACCESS and kept in-frame rearrangements with V and J called. Such tables lack part of the clones; where checked against another copy, unresolved V genes explain under half of the gap, and the rest is unexplained. D and trimming were read from the DNA, whereas the V and J calls and clone size are those reported in that table. The sample table shows more than 250,000 clones, and around 90% are seen once. The ten most abundant clones make up approximately 3.1% of the sample. The donors were included in the validation cohort of over a hundred subjects, a group kept apart from the approximately 690-subject first cohort. The CDR3 runs 13 residues from the cysteine to the phenylalanine. CDR3 DNA only is kept here, 39 bases in frame from base 1. CDR1 and CDR2 are read off the germline V gene (reference sequence) as MNHNY and SVGAGI. The junction shows trimming of 7 bases on V and 7 bases on J, and the gene matches do not reach 7 bases of it.

As concerns this clone: This clone's antigen is unknown. It has no much larger one-base neighbor in the sample; base qualities were not kept.

The TCR sequence derives from a woman aged 25 to 39 in good health and CMV-seronegative. The rearranged chain carries TRBV6-6 and TRBJ2-3; 8 central nucleotides agree with TRBD2. The sequencing sample was made of PBMCs. The DNA sequence reads TGTGCCAGCAAGAGCGGGAGTTTATATACGCAGTATTTT. Its protein product is CASKSGSLYTQYF.